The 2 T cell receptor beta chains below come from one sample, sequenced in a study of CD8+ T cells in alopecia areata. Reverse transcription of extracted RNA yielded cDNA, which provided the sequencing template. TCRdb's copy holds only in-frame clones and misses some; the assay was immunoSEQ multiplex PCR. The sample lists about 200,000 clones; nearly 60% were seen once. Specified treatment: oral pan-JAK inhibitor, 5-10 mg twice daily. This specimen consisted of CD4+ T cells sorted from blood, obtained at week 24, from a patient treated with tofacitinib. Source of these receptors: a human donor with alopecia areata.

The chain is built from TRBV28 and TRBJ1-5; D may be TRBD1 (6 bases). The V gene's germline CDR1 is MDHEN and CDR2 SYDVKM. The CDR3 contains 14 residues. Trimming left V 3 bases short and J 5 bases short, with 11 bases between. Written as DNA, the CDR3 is TGTGCCAGCAGTTTCCAGCAGGGGTATCAGCCCCAGCATTTT. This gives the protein CASSFQQGYQPQHF.

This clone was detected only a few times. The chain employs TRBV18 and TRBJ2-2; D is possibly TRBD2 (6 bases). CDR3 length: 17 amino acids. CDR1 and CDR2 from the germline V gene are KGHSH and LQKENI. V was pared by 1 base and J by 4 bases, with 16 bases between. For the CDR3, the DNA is TGTGCCAGCTCACCACTGAGAACGGGAGAGTTCACCGGGGAGCTGTTTTTT. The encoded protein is CASSPLRTGEFTGELFF.